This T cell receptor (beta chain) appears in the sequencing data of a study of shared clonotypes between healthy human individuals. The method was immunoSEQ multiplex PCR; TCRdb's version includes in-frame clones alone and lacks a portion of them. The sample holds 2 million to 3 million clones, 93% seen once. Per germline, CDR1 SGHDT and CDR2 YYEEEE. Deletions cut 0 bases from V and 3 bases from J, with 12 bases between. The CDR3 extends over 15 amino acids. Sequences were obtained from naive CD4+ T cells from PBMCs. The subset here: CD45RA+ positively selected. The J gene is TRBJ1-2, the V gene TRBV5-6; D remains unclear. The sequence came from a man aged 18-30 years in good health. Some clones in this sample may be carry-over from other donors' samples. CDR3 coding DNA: TGTGCCAGCAGCTTGGGTATAGGAGGTGACTATGGCTACACCTTC. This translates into CASSLGIGGDYGYTF.